Given below is one TCR beta chain in context. The antigen it binds to is not known. Qualities for individual bases were not recorded, and no much larger clone is one base off. Library prep was done by the immunoSEQ multiplex PCR assay. Entries here come from immuneACCESS through TCRdb and include only in-frame sequences with V and J called. Some clones fail to appear in such tables; in the studies checked, an unresolved V gene covers under half of the shortfall, and the cause of the remainder is unknown. The sample has 75,000 to 95,000 clones on record, 89% of them singletons. The ten largest clones take up more than 0.8% of the sample. V is shortened by 1 base, J by 10 bases, and the region joining them spans 20 bases. Measured from the cysteine to the phenylalanine, the CDR3 is 16 residues long. The entry retains the CDR3 DNA only, 48 bases that are in frame from base 1. CDR1 and CDR2, per the germline V gene, are SGHAT and FQNNGV.

This entry comes from a study of T cell changes during pregnancy in multiple sclerosis (dated by TCRdb to between 2017 and 2020). Regarding the study in general: The study looked at changes in the T cell repertoire across pregnancy in women with multiple sclerosis.

This receptor was taken from a female donor in good health, enrolled as a control in a pregnancy study. The material sequenced was peripheral blood, taken in the first trimester of pregnancy. The rearranged chain carries TRBV11-2 and TRBJ2-1; the D gene cannot be resolved reliably. The DNA sequence follows: TGTGCCAGCAGCTTAGGAATAGCCTTACCCCGTATGGAGCAGTTCTTC. It codes for CASSLGIALPRMEQFF.